This T cell receptor beta chain was recorded in a study of blood T cell repertoires in COVID-19. Study context: From the United States, Italy and Spain came samples of acute and convalescent COVID-19.

Authors' methods: Nucleated cell counts were estimated from reference gene primer amplification. Produced via immunoSEQ multiplex PCR; TCRdb's table is partial and in-frame only. V and J calls and clone size follow that table, whereas D and trimming were derived from the DNA. The repertoire consists of 130,000 to 150,000 clones, with around four fifths occurring once and the leading ten covering under 3%. The sequencing input was peripheral blood. This sequence originates from a woman aged 35 to 49 with active or convalescent COVID-19.

The CDR3 reads CASSISNYGYTF. In DNA, the CDR3 is TGTGCCAGTAGTATCTCTAACTATGGCTACACCTTC. The chain employs TRBV19 and TRBJ1-2; D remains unclear. This CDR3 is 12 amino acids long. The V gene lost 3 bases and the J gene lost 0 bases, with 2 bases spanning the gap. Germline assignment: CDR1 LNHDA and CDR2 SQIVND (reference sequence).